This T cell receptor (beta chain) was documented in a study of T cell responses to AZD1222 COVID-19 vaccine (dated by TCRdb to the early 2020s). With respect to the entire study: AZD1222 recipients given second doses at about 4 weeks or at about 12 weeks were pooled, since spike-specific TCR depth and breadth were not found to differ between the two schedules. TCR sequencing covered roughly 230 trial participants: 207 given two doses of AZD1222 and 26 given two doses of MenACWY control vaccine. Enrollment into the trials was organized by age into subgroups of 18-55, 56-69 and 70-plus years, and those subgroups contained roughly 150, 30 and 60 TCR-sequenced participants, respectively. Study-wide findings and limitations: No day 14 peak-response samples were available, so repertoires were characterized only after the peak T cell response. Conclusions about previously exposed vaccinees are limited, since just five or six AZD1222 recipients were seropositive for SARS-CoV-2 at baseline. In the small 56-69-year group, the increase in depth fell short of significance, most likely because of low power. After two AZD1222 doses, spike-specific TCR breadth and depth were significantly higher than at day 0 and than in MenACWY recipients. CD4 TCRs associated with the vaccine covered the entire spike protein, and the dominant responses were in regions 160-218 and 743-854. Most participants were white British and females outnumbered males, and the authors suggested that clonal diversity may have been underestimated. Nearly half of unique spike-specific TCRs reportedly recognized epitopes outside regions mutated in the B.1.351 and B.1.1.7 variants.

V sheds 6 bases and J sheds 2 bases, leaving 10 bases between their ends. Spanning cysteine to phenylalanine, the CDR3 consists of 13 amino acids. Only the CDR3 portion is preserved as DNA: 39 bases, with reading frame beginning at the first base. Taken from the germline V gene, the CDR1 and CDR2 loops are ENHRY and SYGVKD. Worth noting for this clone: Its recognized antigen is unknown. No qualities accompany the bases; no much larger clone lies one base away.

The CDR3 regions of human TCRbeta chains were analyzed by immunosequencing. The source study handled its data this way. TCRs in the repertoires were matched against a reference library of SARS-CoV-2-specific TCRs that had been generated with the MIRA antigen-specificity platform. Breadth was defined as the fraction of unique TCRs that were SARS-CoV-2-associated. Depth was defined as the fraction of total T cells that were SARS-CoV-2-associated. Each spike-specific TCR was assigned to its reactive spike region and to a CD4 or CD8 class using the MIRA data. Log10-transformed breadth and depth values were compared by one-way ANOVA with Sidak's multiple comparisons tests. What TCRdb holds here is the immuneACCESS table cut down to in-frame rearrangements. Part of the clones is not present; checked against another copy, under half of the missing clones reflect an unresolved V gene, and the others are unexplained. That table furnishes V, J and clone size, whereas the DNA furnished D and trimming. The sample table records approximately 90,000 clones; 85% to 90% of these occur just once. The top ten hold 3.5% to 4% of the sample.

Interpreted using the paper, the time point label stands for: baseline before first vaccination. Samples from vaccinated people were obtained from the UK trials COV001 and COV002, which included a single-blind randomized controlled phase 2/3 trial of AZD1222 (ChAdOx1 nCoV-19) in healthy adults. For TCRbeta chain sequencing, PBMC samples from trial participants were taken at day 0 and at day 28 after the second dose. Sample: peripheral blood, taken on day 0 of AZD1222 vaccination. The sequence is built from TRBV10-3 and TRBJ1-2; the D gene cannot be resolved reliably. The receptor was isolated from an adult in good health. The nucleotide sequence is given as TGTGCCATCAGCGAACAGTGGAACTATGGCTACACCTTC. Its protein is CAISEQWNYGYTF.